This T cell receptor beta chain was recovered during a study of preoperative IRX-2 immunotherapy in early breast cancer. Data came from immunoSEQ multiplex PCR; TCRdb stores just in-frame clones and leaves some out. Here the sample spans roughly 24,000 clones, about 95% being singletons. Stated treatment: preoperative locoregional IRX-2 cytokine immunotherapy. This CDR3 region has 13 residues. Germline V gene lookup returns CDR1 SGHRS and CDR2 YFSETQ. V was clipped by 2 bases and J by 4 bases, with 9 bases between them. The chain employs TRBV5-1 and TRBJ2-5; D ambiguous. Sample: tumor tissue, taken after IRX-2 immunotherapy. The clonotype originates from a human donor with breast cancer. The CDR3 protein is CASSFGPGETQYF. In nucleotides, the CDR3 is TGCGCCAGCAGCTTTGGACCAGGAGAGACCCAGTACTTC.